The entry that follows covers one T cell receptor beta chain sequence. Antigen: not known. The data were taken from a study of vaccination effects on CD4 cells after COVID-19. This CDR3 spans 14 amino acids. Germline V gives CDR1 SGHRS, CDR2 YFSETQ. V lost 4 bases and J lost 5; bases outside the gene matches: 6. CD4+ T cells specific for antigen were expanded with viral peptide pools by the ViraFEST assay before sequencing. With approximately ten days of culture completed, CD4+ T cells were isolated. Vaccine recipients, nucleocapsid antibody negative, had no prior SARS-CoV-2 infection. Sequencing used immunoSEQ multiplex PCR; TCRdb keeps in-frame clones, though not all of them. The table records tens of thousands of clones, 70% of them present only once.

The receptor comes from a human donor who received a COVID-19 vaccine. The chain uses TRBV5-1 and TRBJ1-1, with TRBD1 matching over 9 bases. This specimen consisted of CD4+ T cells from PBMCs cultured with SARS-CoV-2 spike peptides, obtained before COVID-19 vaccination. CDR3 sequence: CASSGTGLSTEAFF. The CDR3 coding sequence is TGCGCCAGCAGCGGGACAGGGCTGAGTACTGAAGCTTTCTTT.